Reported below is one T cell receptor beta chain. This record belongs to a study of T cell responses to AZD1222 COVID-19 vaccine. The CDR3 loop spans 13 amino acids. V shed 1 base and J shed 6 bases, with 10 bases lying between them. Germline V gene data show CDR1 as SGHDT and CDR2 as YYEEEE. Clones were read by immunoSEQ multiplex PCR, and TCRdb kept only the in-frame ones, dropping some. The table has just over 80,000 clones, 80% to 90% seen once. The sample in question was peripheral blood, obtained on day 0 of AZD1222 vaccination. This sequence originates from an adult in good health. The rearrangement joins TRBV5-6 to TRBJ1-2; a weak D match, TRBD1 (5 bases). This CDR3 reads CASSLRQFHGYTF. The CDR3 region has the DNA TGTGCCAGCAGCTTGAGACAGTTTCATGGCTACACCTTC.